This TCR beta chain was found in a study of shared clonotypes between healthy human individuals. The overall study: The composition of the donors was a couple of women and three men aged 18 to 49. Findings of the study overall: Tissues were not sampled, only blood, and their repertoires likely differ.

Assay: immunoSEQ multiplex PCR; the TCRdb copy retains only in-frame clones and omits some. The sample records approximately 1.4 million clones, 95% to 99% being singletons. Trimming at V came to 2 bases and at J to 8 bases, leaving 10 bases not matched to a gene. Germline CDR1 reads LNHNV; CDR2 reads YYDKDF (reference sequence). The length of the CDR3 is 16 residues. In regard to this clone: The antigen is not known.

The chain joins TRBV15 to TRBJ2-1; 9 bases are shared with TRBD2. Sequencing was carried out using naive CD4+ T cells sorted from blood. This sample's subset: CD45RA+ positively selected. The TCR sequence derives from a man aged 25 to 45 in good health. The CDR3 region is CATSRPSSGVGDEQFF. In nucleotides, the CDR3 is TGTGCCACCAGCAGACCGTCTAGCGGGGTTGGGGATGAGCAGTTCTTC.